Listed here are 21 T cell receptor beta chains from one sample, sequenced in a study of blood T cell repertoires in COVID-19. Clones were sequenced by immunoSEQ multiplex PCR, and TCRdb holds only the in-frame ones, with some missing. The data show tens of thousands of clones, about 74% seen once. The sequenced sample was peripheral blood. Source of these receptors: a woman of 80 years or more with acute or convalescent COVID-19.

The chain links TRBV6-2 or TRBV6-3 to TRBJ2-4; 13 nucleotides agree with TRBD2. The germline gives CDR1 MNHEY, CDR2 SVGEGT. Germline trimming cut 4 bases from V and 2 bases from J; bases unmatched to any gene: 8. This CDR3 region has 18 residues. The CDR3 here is CASSWTSGSDGPKNIQYF. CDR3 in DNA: TGTGCCAGCAGTTGGACTAGCGGGAGCGATGGGCCCAAAAACATTCAGTACTTC.

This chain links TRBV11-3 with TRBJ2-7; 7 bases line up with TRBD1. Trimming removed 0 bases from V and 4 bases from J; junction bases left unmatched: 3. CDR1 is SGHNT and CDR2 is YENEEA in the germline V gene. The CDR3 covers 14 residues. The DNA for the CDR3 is TGTGCCAGCAGCTTAGAGGGGACAGTTTACGAGCAGTACTTC. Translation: CASSLEGTVYEQYF.

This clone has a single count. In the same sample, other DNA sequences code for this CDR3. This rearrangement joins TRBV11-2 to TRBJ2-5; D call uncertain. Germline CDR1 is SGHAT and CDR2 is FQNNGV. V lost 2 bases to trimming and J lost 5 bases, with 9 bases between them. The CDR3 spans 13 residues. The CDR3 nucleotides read TGTGCCAGCAGCTTAACCCCGAGGGAGACCCAGTACTTC. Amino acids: CASSLTPRETQYF. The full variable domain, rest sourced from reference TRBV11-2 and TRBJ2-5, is EAGVAQSPRYKIIEKRQSVAFWCNPISGHATLYWYQQILGQGPKLLIQFQNNGVVDDSQLPKDRFSAERLKGVDSTLKIQPAKLEDSAVYLCASSLTPRETQYFGPGTRLLVL.

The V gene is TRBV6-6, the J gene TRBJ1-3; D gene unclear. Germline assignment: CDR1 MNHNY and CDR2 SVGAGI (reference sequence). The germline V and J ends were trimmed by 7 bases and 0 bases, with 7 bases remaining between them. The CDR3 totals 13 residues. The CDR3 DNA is TGTGCCAGCAACTCGTACTCTGGAAACACCATATATTTT. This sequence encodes CASNSYSGNTIYF.

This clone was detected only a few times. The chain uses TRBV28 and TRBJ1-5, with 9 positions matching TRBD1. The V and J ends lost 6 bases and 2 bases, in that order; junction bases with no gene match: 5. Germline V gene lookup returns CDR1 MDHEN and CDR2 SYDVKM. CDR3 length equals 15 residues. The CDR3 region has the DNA TGTGCCAGCAGCCCACAGGGGGCAGGCAATCAGCCCCAGCATTTT. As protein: CASSPQGAGNQPQHF.

The CDR3 DNA reads as TGTGCCAGCCGGCGACGGGTATCTAGCAATCAGCCCCAGCATTTT. It codes for CASRRRVSSNQPQHF. The rearrangement links TRBV3-1 (or the pseudogene TRBV3-2) to TRBJ1-5; no clear D. The germline V and J ends were trimmed by 8 bases and 0 bases, with 14 bases remaining between them. This CDR3 region has 15 residues. CDR1 LGHDT and CDR2 YNNKEL come from the germline V gene (reference sequence).

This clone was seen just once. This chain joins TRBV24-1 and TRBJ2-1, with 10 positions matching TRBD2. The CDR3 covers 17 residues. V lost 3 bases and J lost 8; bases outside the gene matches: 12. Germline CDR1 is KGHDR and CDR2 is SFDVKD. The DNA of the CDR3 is TGTGCCACCAGTGATGTCATGAGAGCGGGAGGGCCGGATGAGCAGTTCTTC. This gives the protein CATSDVMRAGGPDEQFF.

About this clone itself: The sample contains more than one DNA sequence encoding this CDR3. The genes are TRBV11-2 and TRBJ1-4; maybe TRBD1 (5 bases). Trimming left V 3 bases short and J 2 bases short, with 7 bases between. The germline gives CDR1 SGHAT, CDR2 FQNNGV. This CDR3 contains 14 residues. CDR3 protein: CASSLGGTNEKLFF. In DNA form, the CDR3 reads TGTGCCAGCAGCTTGGGGGGGACTAATGAAAAACTGTTTTTT.

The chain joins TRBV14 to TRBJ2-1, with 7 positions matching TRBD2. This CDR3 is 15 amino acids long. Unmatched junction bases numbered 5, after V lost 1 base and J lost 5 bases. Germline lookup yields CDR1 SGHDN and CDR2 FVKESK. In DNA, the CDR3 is TGTGCCAGCAGCCAAGTCGGGGGAGGGCACAATGAGCAGTTCTTC. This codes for CASSQVGGGHNEQFF. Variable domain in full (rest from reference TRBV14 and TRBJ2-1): EAGVTQFPSHSVIEKGQTVTLRCDPISGHDNLYWYRRVMGKEIKFLLHFVKESKQDESGMPNNRFLAERTGGTYSTLKVQPAELEDSGVYFCASSQVGGGHNEQFFGPGTRLTVL.

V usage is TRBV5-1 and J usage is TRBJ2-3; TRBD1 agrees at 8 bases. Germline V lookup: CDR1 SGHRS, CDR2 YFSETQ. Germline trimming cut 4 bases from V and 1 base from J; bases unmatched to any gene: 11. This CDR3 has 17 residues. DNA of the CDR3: TGCGCCAGCAGCATTGGGACAGGCCGTATGGGCACAGATACGCAGTATTTT. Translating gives CASSIGTGRMGTDTQYF.

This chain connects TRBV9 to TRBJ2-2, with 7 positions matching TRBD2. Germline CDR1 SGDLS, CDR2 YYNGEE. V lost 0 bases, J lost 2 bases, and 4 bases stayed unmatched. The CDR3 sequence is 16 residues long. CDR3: CASSVVGGGNTGELFF. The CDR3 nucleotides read TGTGCCAGCAGCGTAGTAGGCGGGGGTAACACCGGGGAGCTGTTTTTT.

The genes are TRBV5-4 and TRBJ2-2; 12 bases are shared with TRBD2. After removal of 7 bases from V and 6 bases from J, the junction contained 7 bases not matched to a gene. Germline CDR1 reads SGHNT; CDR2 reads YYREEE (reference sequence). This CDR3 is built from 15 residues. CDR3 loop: CASRETSGSAGELFF. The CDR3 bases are TGTGCCAGCCGGGAGACTAGCGGGAGTGCCGGGGAGCTGTTTTTT.

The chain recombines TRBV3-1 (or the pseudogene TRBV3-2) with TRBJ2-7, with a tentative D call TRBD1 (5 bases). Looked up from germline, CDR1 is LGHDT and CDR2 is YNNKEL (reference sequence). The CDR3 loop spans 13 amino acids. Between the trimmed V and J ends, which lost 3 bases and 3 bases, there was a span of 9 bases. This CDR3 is CASSQARGYEQYF. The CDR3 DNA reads TGTGCCAGCAGCCAGGCAAGGGGCTACGAGCAGTACTTC.

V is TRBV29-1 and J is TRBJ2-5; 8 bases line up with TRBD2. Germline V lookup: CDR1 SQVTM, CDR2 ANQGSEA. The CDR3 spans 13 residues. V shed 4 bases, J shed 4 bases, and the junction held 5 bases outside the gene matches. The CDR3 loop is CSVALAGSETQYF. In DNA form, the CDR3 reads TGCAGCGTTGCTCTAGCGGGCTCAGAGACCCAGTACTTC.

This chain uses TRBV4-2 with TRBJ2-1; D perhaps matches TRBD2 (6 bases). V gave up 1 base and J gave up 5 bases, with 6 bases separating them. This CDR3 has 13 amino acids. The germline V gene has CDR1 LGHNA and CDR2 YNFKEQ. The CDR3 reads CASSQASDNEQFF. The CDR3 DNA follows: TGTGCCAGCAGCCAAGCTAGCGACAATGAGCAGTTCTTC.

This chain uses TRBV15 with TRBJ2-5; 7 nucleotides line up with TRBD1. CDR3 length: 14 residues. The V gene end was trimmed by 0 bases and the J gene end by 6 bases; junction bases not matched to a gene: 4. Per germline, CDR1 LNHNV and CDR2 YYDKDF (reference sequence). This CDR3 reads CATSRDRQGKTQYF. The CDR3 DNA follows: TGTGCCACCAGCAGAGATCGACAGGGAAAGACCCAGTACTTC.

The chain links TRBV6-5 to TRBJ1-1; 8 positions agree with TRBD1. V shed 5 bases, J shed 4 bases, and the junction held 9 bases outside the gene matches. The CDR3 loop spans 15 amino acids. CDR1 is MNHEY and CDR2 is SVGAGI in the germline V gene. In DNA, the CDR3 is TGTGCCAGCAGTAAGTCAGGGGGCGCGGCCACTGAAGCTTTCTTT. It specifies CASSKSGGAATEAFF.

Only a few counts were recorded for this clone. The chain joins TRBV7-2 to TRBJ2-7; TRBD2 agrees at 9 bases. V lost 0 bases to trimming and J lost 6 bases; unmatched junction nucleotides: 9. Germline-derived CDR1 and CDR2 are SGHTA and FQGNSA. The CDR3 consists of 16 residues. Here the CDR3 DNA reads TGTGCCAGCAGCTTAGCGTCAGCGGGAGGCTTCTCCGAGCAGTACTTC. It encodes CASSLASAGGFSEQYF. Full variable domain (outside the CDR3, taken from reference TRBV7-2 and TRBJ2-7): GAGVSQSPSNKVTEKGKDVELRCDPISGHTALYWYRQSLGQGLEFLIYFQGNSAPDKSGLPSDRFSAERTGGSVSTLTIQRTQQEDSAVYLCASSLASAGGFSEQYFGPGTRLTVT.

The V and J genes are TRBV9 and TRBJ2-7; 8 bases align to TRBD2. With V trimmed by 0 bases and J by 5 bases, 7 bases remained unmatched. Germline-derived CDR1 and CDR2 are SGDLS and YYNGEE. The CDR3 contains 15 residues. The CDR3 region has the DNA TGTGCCAGCAGCGTAGGACTAGCGTTGCCTGACGAGCAGTACTTC. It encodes CASSVGLALPDEQYF.

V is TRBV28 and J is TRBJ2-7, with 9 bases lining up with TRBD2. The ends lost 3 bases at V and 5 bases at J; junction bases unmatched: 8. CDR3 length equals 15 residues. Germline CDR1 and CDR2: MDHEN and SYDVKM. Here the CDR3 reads CASSFPLAGVDEQYF. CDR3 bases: TGTGCCAGCAGTTTTCCTTTAGCGGGAGTGGACGAGCAGTACTTC.

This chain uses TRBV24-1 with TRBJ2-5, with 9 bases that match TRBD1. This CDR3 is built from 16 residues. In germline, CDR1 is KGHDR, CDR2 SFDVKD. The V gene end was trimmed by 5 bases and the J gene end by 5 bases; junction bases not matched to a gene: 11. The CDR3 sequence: CATSGETTGGRETQYF. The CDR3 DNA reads TGTGCCACCAGTGGTGAGACCACAGGGGGCCGTGAGACCCAGTACTTC.